One sample yielded the 24 T cell receptor beta chains listed below, sequenced in a study of cytomegalovirus exposure and HLA in healthy donors. The PCR employed 60 Vbeta primers together with 13 Jbeta primers. Produced via immunoSEQ multiplex PCR; TCRdb's table is partial and in-frame only. The profile shows some 120,000 clones, approximately 78% of them singletons. The sample consisted of PBMCs. Receptors originate from a woman between 25 and 40 years old in good health and CMV-seronegative.

V and J are TRBV18 and TRBJ2-7; 9 nucleotides agree with TRBD2. The germline CDR1 and CDR2 sequences are KGHSH and LQKENI. The CDR3 has 15 residues. Losses at the gene ends were 5 bases for V and 2 bases for J; bases not matched to a gene: 7. CDR3 sequence: CASSASSGVTYEQYF. CDR3 in DNA: TGTGCCAGCTCAGCCTCTAGCGGGGTAACCTACGAGCAGTACTTC.

CDR3 sequence: CASSPRTSGYNEQFF. The CDR3 DNA sequence: TGTGCCAGCAGCCCCCGGACTAGCGGCTACAATGAGCAGTTCTTC. The chain links TRBV7-6 to TRBJ2-1, with 10 bases that match TRBD2. Germline V gene sequence: CDR1 SGHVS, CDR2 FNYEAQ. V shed 5 bases, J shed 3 bases, and the junction held 4 bases outside the gene matches. The CDR3 covers 15 residues.

The chain employs TRBV6-1 and TRBJ2-7; 7 bases are a match to TRBD1. The germline V gene encodes CDR1 MNHNS and CDR2 SASEGT. This CDR3 spans 14 amino acids. Germline trimming cut 2 bases from V and 0 bases from J; bases unmatched to any gene: 1. The CDR3 region is CASSEQGDSYEQYF. CDR3 bases: TGTGCCAGCAGTGAACAGGGGGACTCCTACGAGCAGTACTTC.

This chain uses TRBV19 with TRBJ2-5, with D possibly matching TRBD2 (6 bases). CDR1 is LNHDA, CDR2 SQIVND, per germline (reference sequence). The V and J ends lost 4 bases and 2 bases respectively, with 14 bases between them. This CDR3 is built from 15 residues. CDR3 sequence reads: CASSRINGGQETQYF. The CDR3 DNA reads as TGTGCCAGTAGTAGGATTAACGGGGGACAAGAGACCCAGTACTTC.

The J gene is TRBJ2-4, the V gene TRBV2, with 10 bases matching TRBD2. Germline CDR1 is SNHLY and CDR2 is FYNNEI. V shed 0 bases, J shed 15 bases, and the junction held 8 bases outside the gene matches. The length of the CDR3 is 14 residues. The CDR3 DNA follows: TGTGCCAGCAGTGAAGCGGCTAGCGGGGGCCCTCCGTACTTC. Translated, it gives CASSEAASGGPPYF.

V gene TRBV5-5 combines with J gene TRBJ1-2; TRBD1 aligns across 8 bases. Trimming removed 2 bases from V and 8 bases from J; junction bases left unmatched: 5. The CDR3 covers 13 residues. Germline CDR1 is SGHKS and CDR2 is YYEKEE (reference sequence). The CDR3 here is CASSFRDRRGYTF. In nucleotides, the CDR3 is TGTGCCAGCAGCTTCCGGGACAGGAGAGGCTACACCTTC.

This chain uses TRBV6-1 with TRBJ1-6; D perhaps matches TRBD1 (6 bases). The CDR3 runs 14 residues. The germline V gene has CDR1 MNHNS and CDR2 SASEGT. Trimming shortened V by 1 base and J by 12 bases, and 13 bases separated the two germline ends. CDR3 in DNA: TGTGCCAGCAGTGAAGGACAGGCGCAGCAACCCCTCCACTTT. Its protein product is CASSEGQAQQPLHF.

CDR3 in amino acids: CASSPPSGYGYTF. CDR3 DNA sequence: TGTGCCAGCTCACCACCGTCAGGCTATGGCTACACCTTC. The V and J genes are TRBV18 and TRBJ1-2; D ambiguous. The V end lost 0 bases, the J end lost 4 bases, and 6 bases lay between the germline ends. Germline V gene data show CDR1 as KGHSH and CDR2 as LQKENI. The CDR3 loop spans 13 amino acids.

To note about this clone: The germline gene is not matched at one end of the junction; a read error may be the cause. The chain is built from TRBV11-2 and TRBJ2-1; 7 nucleotides line up with TRBD1. Per the germline V gene, CDR1 is SGHAT and CDR2 is FQNNGV. This CDR3 spans 15 amino acids. The chain's CDR3 is CASSFPPGGDNGQFF. As DNA, the CDR3 is TGTGCCAGCAGCTTCCCGCCAGGGGGAGACAATGGGCAGTTCTTC.

The V gene is TRBV6-6, the J gene TRBJ1-5; 7 positions match TRBD1. The V segment lost 5 bases and the J segment 2 bases; nucleotides outside the gene matches: 3. The CDR3 runs 14 residues. CDR1 is MNHNY, CDR2 SVGAGI, per germline (reference sequence). For the CDR3, the DNA is TGTGCCAGCAGTAATCAGGGGGGCAATCAGCCCCAGCATTTT. This translates into CASSNQGGNQPQHF.

The gene calls are TRBV19 and TRBJ1-1; D is ambiguous. This CDR3 region has 14 residues. The V end was cut by 7 bases, the J end by 1 base, with 13 bases between. From germline, CDR1 is LNHDA and CDR2 SQIVND (reference sequence). The CDR3 bases are TGTGCCAGTATGGGCCTAGCCTGGAACACTGAAGCTTTCTTT. Translated, it gives CASMGLAWNTEAFF. The variable domain in full, with the rest retrieved from reference TRBV19 and TRBJ1-1, is DGGITQSPKYLFRKEGQNVTLSCEQNLNHDAMYWYRQDPGQGLRLIYYSQIVNDFQKGDIAEGYSVSREKKESFPLTVTSAQKNPTAFYLCASMGLAWNTEAFFGQGTRLTVV.

The chain joins TRBV4-1 to TRBJ2-1; maybe TRBD1 (6 bases). Trimming took 6 bases from V and 0 from J, leaving 18 bases between them. CDR3 size: 17 residues. Germline-derived CDR1 and CDR2 are MGHRA and YSYEKL. CDR3 DNA sequence: TGCGCCAGCAGACCTGGTATAGACAGGAGCTCCTACAATGAGCAGTTCTTC. Translation gives CASRPGIDRSSYNEQFF.

The J gene is TRBJ1-1, the V gene TRBV2; TRBD1 might be the D (5 bases). The V end was cut by 6 bases, the J end by 2 bases, with 13 bases between. The CDR3 runs 14 residues. CDR1 is SNHLY, CDR2 FYNNEI, per germline. This CDR3 is CASRATGPNTEAFF. In DNA, the CDR3 is TGTGCCAGCAGAGCTACAGGCCCTAACACTGAAGCTTTCTTT.

The chain combines TRBV15 with TRBJ2-7, with a possible D match to TRBD2 (7 bases). The length of the CDR3 is 13 residues. Trimming stripped 8 bases from V and 0 bases from J, with 11 bases between. From germline, CDR1 is LNHNV and CDR2 YYDKDF (reference sequence). The CDR3 here is CATAGANSYEQYF. CDR3 nucleotides: TGTGCCACCGCGGGGGCCAACTCCTACGAGCAGTACTTC.

This chain connects TRBV4-3 to TRBJ2-1; D call uncertain. The CDR3 runs to 12 residues. Germline CDR1 is LGHNA and CDR2 is YSLEER. The germline V and J ends were trimmed by 0 bases and 15 bases, with 12 bases remaining between them. The CDR3 nucleotides are TGCGCCAGCAGCCAAGATCTAGAGTACCCGTTCTTC. Translating it yields CASSQDLEYPFF.

The rearrangement uses TRBV18 and TRBJ2-7, with 9 positions matching TRBD1. Trimming at V came to 6 bases and at J to 7 bases, leaving 7 bases not matched to a gene. The CDR3 contains 13 residues. CDR1 is KGHSH, CDR2 LQKENI, per germline. The CDR3 sequence is CASSRDREGEQYF. CDR3 sequence (DNA): TGTGCCAGCTCCCGGGACAGGGAGGGGGAGCAGTACTTC.

The chain is built from TRBV5-1 and TRBJ2-5; D is unclear. Trimming shortened V by 4 bases and J by 3 bases, and 10 bases separated the two germline ends. The CDR3 is made up of 13 amino acids. Germline CDR1 SGHRS, CDR2 YFSETQ. The CDR3 is CASSPWSEETQYF. The CDR3 DNA is TGCGCCAGCAGCCCTTGGTCAGAAGAGACCCAGTACTTC.

As for this clone: Additional DNA sequences in this sample encode the identical CDR3. The gene calls are TRBV6-6 and TRBJ2-7; D might be TRBD1 (6 bases). The germline CDR1 and CDR2 sequences are MNHNY and SVGAGI (reference sequence). This CDR3 has 14 residues. V was clipped by 3 bases and J by 1 base, with 10 bases between them. The CDR3 DNA sequence: TGTGCCAGCAGTTATCCAGGGGTTTCCTACGAGCAGTACTTC. Translation gives CASSYPGVSYEQYF.

The chain is built from TRBV6-1 and TRBJ1-4, with D uncertain. Germline V CDR1 and CDR2: MNHNS, SASEGT. The CDR3 runs 14 residues. Trimming removed 6 bases at V and 0 bases at J, with 8 bases between. CDR3 nucleotides: TGTGCCAGCAGGACCGGGACAACTAATGAAAAACTGTTTTTT. Its translation is CASRTGTTNEKLFF.

There are a few counts of this clone. V usage is TRBV6-6 and J usage is TRBJ1-5, with 9 bases matching TRBD1. Unmatched junction bases numbered 5, after V lost 7 bases and J lost 7 bases. Looked up from germline, CDR1 is MNHNY and CDR2 is SVGAGI (reference sequence). The CDR3 loop spans 13 amino acids. The CDR3 DNA is TGTGCCAGCAACACAGGGGGCTGGCAGCCCCAGCATTTT. Translation: CASNTGGWQPQHF.

On this clone: The sample has other DNA sequences that encode this CDR3 too. This chain links TRBV6-5 with TRBJ2-7; no reliable D call. Deletions cut 0 bases from V and 0 bases from J, with 12 bases between. The CDR3 loop spans 16 amino acids. CDR1 MNHEY and CDR2 SVGAGI come from the germline V gene. Written as DNA, the CDR3 is TGTGCCAGCAGTTACTCTGCAGGCTCGAGCTCCTACGAGCAGTACTTC. Translation: CASSYSAGSSSYEQYF.

The chain has TRBV23-1 and TRBJ2-1; 14 bases map to TRBD2. TRBV23-1 is flagged as an ORF with uncertain function. V was clipped by 7 bases and J by 7 bases; unmatched bases: 9. The CDR3 contains 16 residues. In DNA, the CDR3 is TGCGCCAGCAACGGACTAGCGGGAGGCCACTCTAATGAGCAGTTCTTC. This translates into CASNGLAGGHSNEQFF.

This clone was detected only a few times. CDR3 sequence (DNA): TGCGCCAGCAGCCATGGGGACAGAATGAACACTGAAGCTTTCTTT. It is translated as CASSHGDRMNTEAFF. The chain recombines TRBV4-1 with TRBJ1-1; 7 positions agree with TRBD1. CDR3 length: 15 amino acids. Looked up from germline, CDR1 is MGHRA and CDR2 is YSYEKL. The V gene end was trimmed by 3 bases and the J gene end by 0 bases; junction bases not matched to a gene: 4.

A few counts support this clone. V gene TRBV5-4 combines with J gene TRBJ2-7, with 9 bases identical to TRBD2. The trim removed 3 bases at V and 0 bases at J, leaving 4 bases unmatched. The CDR3 length is 15 residues. Germline V gene data show CDR1 as SGHNT and CDR2 as YYREEE (reference sequence). The CDR3 DNA reads TGTGCCAGCAGCTCGGAGCGGGGGGCCTCCTACGAGCAGTACTTC. This sequence encodes CASSSERGASYEQYF.